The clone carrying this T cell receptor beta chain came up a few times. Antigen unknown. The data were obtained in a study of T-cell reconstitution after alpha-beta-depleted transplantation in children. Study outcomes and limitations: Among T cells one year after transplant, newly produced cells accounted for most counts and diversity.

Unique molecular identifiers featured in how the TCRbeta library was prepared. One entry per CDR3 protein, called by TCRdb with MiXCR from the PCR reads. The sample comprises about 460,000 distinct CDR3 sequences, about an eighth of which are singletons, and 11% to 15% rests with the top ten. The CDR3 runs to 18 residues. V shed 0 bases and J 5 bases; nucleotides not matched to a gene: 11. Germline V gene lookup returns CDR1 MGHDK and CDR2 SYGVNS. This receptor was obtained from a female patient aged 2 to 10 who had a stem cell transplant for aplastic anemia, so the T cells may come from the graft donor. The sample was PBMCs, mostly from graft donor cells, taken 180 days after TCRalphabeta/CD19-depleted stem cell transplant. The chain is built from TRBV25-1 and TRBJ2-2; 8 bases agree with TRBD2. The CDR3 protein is CASSEYVSGSGRTGELFF. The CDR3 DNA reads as TGTGCCAGCAGTGAATATGTGAGCGGGAGTGGGAGGACCGGGGAGCTGTTTTTT.